This T cell receptor beta chain comes out of a study of blood T cell repertoires in COVID-19. The CDR3 loop spans 15 amino acids. CDR1 is ENHRY and CDR2 is SYGVKD in the germline V gene. V gave up 5 bases and J gave up 2 bases; unmatched junction bases: 5. Assay: immunoSEQ multiplex PCR; the TCRdb copy retains only in-frame clones and omits some. The sample has more than 65,000 clones, roughly 80% seen once; the top ten hold 9% to 10%. The chain links TRBV10-3 to TRBJ2-3, with 9 bases that match TRBD2. Sequencing was carried out using peripheral blood. The clonotype was recovered from a woman aged 80 or older with acute or convalescent COVID-19. In nucleotides, the CDR3 is TGTGCCATCAGTCTATCTAGCGGGGACACAGATACGCAGTATTTT. It translates to CAISLSSGDTDTQYF.